A single sample is the source of the 17 T cell receptor beta chains below, sequenced in a study of control samples from healthy donors and cancer patients (dated by TCRdb to 2019 to 2021). The library was made by the immunoSEQ multiplex PCR assay. Imported from immuneACCESS, the table was reduced by TCRdb to in-frame sequences with V and J called. These copies leave out some clones; in studies compared against another copy, an unresolved V gene accounts for under half, and the cause of the remainder is not known. This sample is represented by about 410,000 clones; 75% to 95% of them were singletons. In total, the top ten clones hold around 6.4% of the sample. Sequencing input: PBMCs. The receptor set was obtained from a man in his forties with head and neck cancer.

This chain joins TRBV28 and TRBJ2-7, with no clear D. The CDR3 is made up of 14 amino acids. Germline values: CDR1 MDHEN, CDR2 SYDVKM. V was shortened by 2 bases and J by 1 base, with 9 bases between the two germline ends. CDR3: CASSLVKGSYEQYF. As DNA, the CDR3 is TGTGCCAGCAGTTTAGTGAAGGGTTCCTACGAGCAGTACTTC.

The chain has TRBV19 and TRBJ2-7, with a possible D match to TRBD1 (6 bases). From germline, CDR1 is LNHDA and CDR2 SQIVND (reference sequence). The V gene lost 3 bases and the J gene lost 0 bases, with 21 bases spanning the gap. The CDR3 length is 18 residues. The CDR3 nucleotides read TGTGCCAGTAGTATCTCCTTCCAGGGGCCCTACTCCTCCTACGAGCAGTACTTC. It translates to CASSISFQGPYSSYEQYF.

The rearrangement joins TRBV5-4 to TRBJ2-7; no clear D. There are 11 residues in the CDR3. Per the germline V gene, CDR1 is SGHNT and CDR2 is YYREEE (reference sequence). The V end lost 0 bases, the J end lost 4 bases, and 2 bases lay between the germline ends. CDR3 nucleotides: TGTGCCAGCAGCTTGGAATACGAGCAGTACTTC. Translation gives CASSLEYEQYF. Filled out from reference TRBV5-4 and TRBJ2-7, the complete variable domain reads ETGVTQSPTHLIKTRGQQVTLRCSSQSGHNTVSWYQQALGQGPQFIFQYYREEENGRGNFPPRFSGLQFPNYSSELNVNALELDDSALYLCASSLEYEQYFGPGTRLTVT.

The J gene is TRBJ1-1, the V gene TRBV27, with D maybe TRBD1 (6 bases). The germline V gene has CDR1 MNHEY and CDR2 SMNVEV (reference sequence). The CDR3 extends over 13 amino acids. The ends were cut back, 2 bases at V and 10 bases at J, with 14 bases in the middle. The CDR3 protein is CASSLLGGGLAFF. In DNA, the CDR3 is TGTGCCAGCAGTTTACTGGGGGGGGGCTTAGCTTTCTTT.

The chain joins TRBV11-3 to TRBJ2-2, with 7 bases fitting TRBD1. The V and J ends lost 5 bases and 0 bases, in that order; junction bases with no gene match: 3. The CDR3 has 15 amino acids. Germline V CDR1 and CDR2: SGHNT, YENEEA. CDR3: CASSPGTANTGELFF. The CDR3 region has the DNA TGTGCCAGCAGCCCGGGGACAGCGAACACCGGGGAGCTGTTTTTT.

The rearrangement uses TRBV28 and TRBJ2-7; D is unclear. Trimming took off 6 bases at V and 3 bases at J, with 15 bases between the two ends. Germline V gene lookup returns CDR1 MDHEN and CDR2 SYDVKM. The length of the CDR3 is 14 residues. The CDR3 coding sequence is TGTGCCAGCAGCCGCTCCAGCCCCTACTACGAGCAGTACTTC. It is translated as CASSRSSPYYEQYF.

The chain has TRBV28 and TRBJ2-1, with 8 bases that match TRBD2. The CDR3 spans 15 residues. Trimming removed 7 bases from V and 7 bases from J; junction bases left unmatched: 12. CDR1 is MDHEN and CDR2 is SYDVKM in the germline V gene. This CDR3 reads CASNEGLAGGNEQFF. The DNA of the CDR3 is TGTGCCAGCAATGAGGGGCTAGCGGGTGGAAATGAGCAGTTCTTC.

This sequence joins TRBV11-2 and TRBJ1-2; 7 bases line up with TRBD1. J gave up 3 bases and V 0 bases, and 7 bases lay outside the gene matches. CDR3 length: 16 amino acids. CDR1 and CDR2 (germline): SGHAT, FQNNGV. As DNA, the CDR3 is TGTGCCAGCAGCTTAGATCCGCAGGGGGATCACTATGGCTACACCTTC. Protein sequence: CASSLDPQGDHYGYTF.

The chain couples TRBV9 to TRBJ2-3, with 7 nucleotides matching TRBD2. Germline CDR1 is SGDLS and CDR2 is YYNGEE. The CDR3 is 15 amino acids. J lost 8 bases, V lost 2 bases, and 11 bases had no gene match. The CDR3 here is CASSVGTTTWFTQYF. CDR3 nucleotide sequence: TGTGCCAGCAGCGTCGGGACTACGACTTGGTTTACGCAGTATTTT.

The rearrangement uses TRBV6-4 and TRBJ2-3; 8 bases line up with TRBD2. Trimming cost V 4 bases and J 7 bases; bases outside gene matches: 13. The CDR3 sequence is 16 residues long. CDR1 is MRHNA, CDR2 SNTAGT, per germline. CDR3 DNA: TGTGCCAGCAGTGGGAACGACGGGAGGGGAATATATACGCAGTATTTT. This gives the protein CASSGNDGRGIYTQYF.

The chain has TRBV30 and TRBJ1-2; D ambiguous. This CDR3 spans 12 amino acids. The germline V and J ends were trimmed by 2 bases and 4 bases, with 8 bases remaining between them. Germline V gene lookup returns CDR1 GTSNPN and CDR2 SVGIG (reference sequence). The CDR3 region has the DNA TGTGCCTGGAGTCGAGAAGTCTATGGCTACACCTTC. It translates to CAWSREVYGYTF. The complete variable domain, with remaining parts taken from reference TRBV30 and TRBJ1-2, reads SQTIHQWPATLVQPVGSPLSLECTVEGTSNPNLYWYRQAAGRGLQLLFYSVGIGQISSEVPQNLSASRPQDRQFILSSKKLLLSDSGFYLCAWSREVYGYTFGSGTRLTVV.

As concerns this clone: The same CDR3 can be traced to other DNA sequences in this sample. The V gene is TRBV7-9, the J gene TRBJ1-4; perhaps TRBD1 as D (6 bases). Trimming stripped 1 base from V and 5 bases from J, with 8 bases between. Germline values: CDR1 SEHNR, CDR2 FQNEAQ (reference sequence). The CDR3 spans 14 residues. The CDR3: CASSLEQGNEKLFF. Here the CDR3 DNA reads TGTGCCAGCAGCTTAGAGCAGGGGAATGAAAAACTGTTTTTT.

The chain joins TRBV3-1 (or the pseudogene TRBV3-2) to TRBJ2-7; D might be TRBD1 (6 bases). V dropped 0 bases and J dropped 4 bases, with 22 bases sitting between them. Germline loops: CDR1 LGHDT, CDR2 YNNKEL (reference sequence). This CDR3 is built from 18 residues. The CDR3 DNA reads TGTGCCAGCAGCCAAGATTTGGGCAGGGGCACGAATCCTTACGAGCAGTACTTC. Encoded protein: CASSQDLGRGTNPYEQYF.

This clone was seen only once. The chain recombines TRBV7-2 with TRBJ1-4, with D uncertain. Trimming removed 5 bases at V and 9 bases at J, with 16 bases between. The V gene's germline CDR1 is SGHTA and CDR2 FQGNSA. The length of the CDR3 is 14 residues. In DNA form, the CDR3 reads TGTGCCAGCAGCGCATCCCCCAGCCTTCAAAAACTGTTTTTT. It specifies CASSASPSLQKLFF.

This chain joins TRBV2 and TRBJ2-7; the match to TRBD1 covers 8 bases. V shed 11 bases, J shed 2 bases, and the junction held 5 bases outside the gene matches. Germline V gene lookup returns CDR1 SNHLY and CDR2 FYNNEI. The CDR3 runs to 12 residues. Here the CDR3 DNA reads TGTGCCGTGGCAGGGGGCCCCTACGAGCAGTACTTC. Protein sequence: CAVAGGPYEQYF. The full variable domain, in which reference TRBV2 and TRBJ2-7 provide the parts outside the CDR3, is EPEVTQTPSHQVTQMGQEVILRCVPISNHLYFYWYRQILGQKVEFLVSFYNNEISEKSEIFDDQFSVERPDGSNFTLKIRSTKLEDSAMYFCAVAGGPYEQYFGPGTRLTVT.

The chain has TRBV6-6 and TRBJ2-1; possibly TRBD2 for D (5 bases). In germline, CDR1 is MNHNY, CDR2 SVGAGI (reference sequence). The length of the CDR3 is 15 residues. The V end was cut by 6 bases, the J end by 0 bases, with 12 bases between. The CDR3 sequence: CASSPDWNSYNEQFF. In nucleotides, the CDR3 is TGTGCCAGCAGCCCGGACTGGAACTCCTACAATGAGCAGTTCTTC.

J is TRBJ2-4 and V is TRBV19; D possibly matches TRBD1 or TRBD2 (7 bases each). The CDR3 totals 15 residues. Germline V gives CDR1 LNHDA, CDR2 SQIVND (reference sequence). Trimming cost V 3 bases and J 2 bases, with 11 bases left between them. The CDR3 loop is CASSIQGGSKNIQYF. The CDR3 region has the DNA TGTGCCAGTAGTATCCAGGGGGGGTCCAAAAACATTCAGTACTTC. Supplemented by reference TRBV19 and TRBJ2-4, the full variable domain reads DGGITQSPKYLFRKEGQNVTLSCEQNLNHDAMYWYRQDPGQGLRLIYYSQIVNDFQKGDIAEGYSVSREKKESFPLTVTSAQKNPTAFYLCASSIQGGSKNIQYFGAGTRLSVL.